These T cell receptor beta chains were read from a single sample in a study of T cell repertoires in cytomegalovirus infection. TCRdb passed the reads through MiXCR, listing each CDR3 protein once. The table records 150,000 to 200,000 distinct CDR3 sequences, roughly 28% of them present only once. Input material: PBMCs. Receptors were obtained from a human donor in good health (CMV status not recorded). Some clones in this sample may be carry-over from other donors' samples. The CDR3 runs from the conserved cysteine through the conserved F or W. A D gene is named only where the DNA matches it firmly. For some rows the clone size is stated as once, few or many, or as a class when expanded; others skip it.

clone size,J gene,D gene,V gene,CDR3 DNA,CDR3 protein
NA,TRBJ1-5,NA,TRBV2,TGTGCCAGCAGTGATTTAGGCTTCAATCAGCCCCAGCATTTT,CASSDLGFNQPQHF
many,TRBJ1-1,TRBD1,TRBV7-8,TGTGCCAGCAGCTTAGTTCGGACAGGGGCGTTCGACACTGAAGCTTTCTTT,CASSLVRTGAFDTEAFF
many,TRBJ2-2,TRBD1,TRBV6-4,TGTGCCAGCAGTCCGGGACAGGCTACCGGGGAGCTGTTTTTT,CASSPGQATGELFF
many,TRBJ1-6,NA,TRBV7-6,TGTGCCAGCAGCTTAGTGCAAGGCAGAAAAGGGACCTATAATTCACCCCTCCACTTT,CASSLVQGRKGTYNSPLHF
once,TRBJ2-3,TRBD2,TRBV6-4,TGTGCCAGCAGTGCCTCGGCGGGGGGGTCCACAGATACGCAGTATTTT,CASSASAGGSTDTQYF
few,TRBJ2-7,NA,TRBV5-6,TGTGCCAGCATCGACCAAGGGGGCTACGAGCAGTACTTC,CASIDQGGYEQYF
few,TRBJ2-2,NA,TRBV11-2,TGTGCCAGCAGCTTAGCGTCCTTTGGCACCGGGGAGCTGTTTTTT,CASSLASFGTGELFF
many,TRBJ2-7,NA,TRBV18,TGTGCCAGCTCACCAGGGGCACAAGCCTACGAGCAGTACTTC,CASSPGAQAYEQYF
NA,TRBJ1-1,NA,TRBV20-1,TGCAGTGCTCTCGACGGGGTGAACACTGAAGCTTTCTTT,CSALDGVNTEAFF
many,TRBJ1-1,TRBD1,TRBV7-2,TGTGCCAGCAGCTTGACAGGGGGCTGGGTGGACACTGAAGCTTTCTTT,CASSLTGGWVDTEAFF
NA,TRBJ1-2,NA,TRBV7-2,TGTGCCAGCAGTCAACCGGGGATGAGGTATGGCTACACCTTC,CASSQPGMRYGYTF
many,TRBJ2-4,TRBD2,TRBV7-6,TGTGCCAGCAGCCCGGGGAGGGAAAACATTCAGTACTTC,CASSPGRENIQYF
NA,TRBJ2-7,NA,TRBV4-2,TGTGCCAGCAGCCAAGTCGGGGGCGTCCCCTACGAGCAGTACTTC,CASSQVGGVPYEQYF
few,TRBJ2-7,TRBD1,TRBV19,TGTGCCAGTAGTTTCCAGGGACAGGCATCCTACGAGCAGTACTTC,CASSFQGQASYEQYF
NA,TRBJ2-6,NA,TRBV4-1,TGCGCCAGCAGCCAGACGACAGGAAGGAGGATCTCTGGGGCCAACGTCCTGACTTTC,CASSQTTGRRISGANVLTF
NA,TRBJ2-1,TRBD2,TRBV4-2,TGTGCCAGCAGCCAAGACCGGACTAGCTTTCGTGAGCAGTTCTTC,CASSQDRTSFREQFF
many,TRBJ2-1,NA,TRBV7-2,TGTGCCAGCAGCTTAGTTCCAGGGTACAATGAGCAGTTCTTC,CASSLVPGYNEQFF
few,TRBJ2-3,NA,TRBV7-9,TGTGCCAGCAGCTTGCAAGCAGATACGCAGTATTTT,CASSLQADTQYF
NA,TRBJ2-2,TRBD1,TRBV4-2,TGTGCCAGCAGCCAAGCTAGGGGGCCCACCGGGGAGCTGTTTTTT,CASSQARGPTGELFF
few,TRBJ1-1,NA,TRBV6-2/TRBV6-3,TGTGCCAGCAGTTACTATGGGGCGCCGAACACTGAAGCTTTCTTT,CASSYYGAPNTEAFF
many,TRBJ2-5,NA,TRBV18,TGTGCCAGCTCACCAATAGTGGCGGCGTACCAAGAGACCCAGTACTTC,CASSPIVAAYQETQYF
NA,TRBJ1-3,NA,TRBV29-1,TGCAGCGTTGAACGGGGGGACTCTGGAAACACCATATATTTT,CSVERGDSGNTIYF
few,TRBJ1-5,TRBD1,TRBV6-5,TGTGCCAGCAGGGGGACAGGCAGCAATCAGCCCCAGCATTTT,CASRGTGSNQPQHF
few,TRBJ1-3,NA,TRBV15,TGTGCCACCAGCAGAGGGGATGAAATTCAGGGGTATTCTGGAAACACCATATATTTT,CATSRGDEIQGYSGNTIYF
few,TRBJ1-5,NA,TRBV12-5,TGTGCTAGTGGTTCCTTGTTGGGTTCAGTAGGACAGCCCCAGCATTTT,CASGSLLGSVGQPQHF
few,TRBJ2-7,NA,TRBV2,TGTGCCAGCAGGTGGCAGGTGAGCTCCTACGAGCAGTACTTC,CASRWQVSSYEQYF
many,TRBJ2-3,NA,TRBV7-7,TGTGCTAGCAGCTTAGGGATTTCAGATACGCAGTATTTT,CASSLGISDTQYF
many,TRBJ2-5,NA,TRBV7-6,TGTGCCAGCAGCCGGGGACCGCGAGGGGAGACCCAGTACTTC,CASSRGPRGETQYF
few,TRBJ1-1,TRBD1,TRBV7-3,TGTGCCAGCAGCTTAACGGCCGAGGGGGACAGGGAAGCTTTCTTT,CASSLTAEGDREAFF
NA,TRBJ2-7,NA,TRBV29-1,TGCAGCGTCCAGGACAGACGCTACGAGCAGTACTTC,CSVQDRRYEQYF
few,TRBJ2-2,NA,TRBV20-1,TGCAGTGCTAGAGATTCGAAGGGCGGTAGCGAGCCCGGGGAGCTGTTTTTT,CSARDSKGGSEPGELFF
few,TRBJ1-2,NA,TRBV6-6,TGTGCCAGCGGTCGGGAGGGAAGCTATGGCTACACCTTC,CASGREGSYGYTF
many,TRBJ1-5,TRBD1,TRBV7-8,TGTGCCAGCAGCTCCAGGGGACAGGCCAATCAGCCCCAGCATTTT,CASSSRGQANQPQHF
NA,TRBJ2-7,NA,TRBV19,TGTGCCAGTAGTGGTGAGAGGAGCTACGAGCAGTACTTC,CASSGERSYEQYF
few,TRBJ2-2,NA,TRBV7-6,TGTGCCAGCAGCCCACGCGGACAATTCGTCATAGGGGAGCTGTTTTTT,CASSPRGQFVIGELFF
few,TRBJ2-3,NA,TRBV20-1,TGCAGTGGTCTGCCGCGGGGGCGCACAGATACGCAGTATTTT,CSGLPRGRTDTQYF
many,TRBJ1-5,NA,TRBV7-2,TGTGCCAGCAGCCCGACAAGTGACAATCAGCCCCAGCATTTT,CASSPTSDNQPQHF
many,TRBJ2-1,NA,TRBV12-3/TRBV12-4,TGTGCCAGCAGTTTCCGCTTCAGTAGCGGATTACACGATGAGCAGTTCTTC,CASSFRFSSGLHDEQFF
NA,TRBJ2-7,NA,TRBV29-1,TGCAGCGTTACAGTGAACTCCTACGAGCAGTACTTC,CSVTVNSYEQYF
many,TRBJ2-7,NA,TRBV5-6,TGTGCCAGCAGCCCAACGGGACAAATCGGCGAGCAGTACTTC,CASSPTGQIGEQYF
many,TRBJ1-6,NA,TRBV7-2,TGTGCCAGCAGCCCTGGACAGAGGGATAATTCACCCCTCCACTTT,CASSPGQRDNSPLHF
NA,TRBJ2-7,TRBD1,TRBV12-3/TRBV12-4,TGTGCCAGCAGTTATGACAGGGGCTACGAGCAGTACTTC,CASSYDRGYEQYF
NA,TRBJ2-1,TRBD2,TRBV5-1,TGCGCCAGCAGCCCGGGCGGGGGGGGCTCCTACAATGAGCAGTTCTTC,CASSPGGGGSYNEQFF
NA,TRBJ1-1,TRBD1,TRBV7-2,TGTGCCAGCAGCCCATTGACAGGGGGCGGGACTGAAGCTTTCTTT,CASSPLTGGGTEAFF
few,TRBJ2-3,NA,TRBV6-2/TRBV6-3,TGTGCCAGCAGTCTGGGTCGTGGGGGAGATACGCAGTATTTT,CASSLGRGGDTQYF
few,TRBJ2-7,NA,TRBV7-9,TGTGCCAGCAGCTTTGGGGGGTTCTACGAGCAGTACTTC,CASSFGGFYEQYF
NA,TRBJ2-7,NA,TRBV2,TGTGCCAGCATCCAGGGCGGGGGCCACTCCTACGAGCAGTACTTC,CASIQGGGHSYEQYF
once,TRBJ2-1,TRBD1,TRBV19,TGTGCCAGTAGTACGTTGGACAGGGCCTACAATGAGCAGTTCTTC,CASSTLDRAYNEQFF
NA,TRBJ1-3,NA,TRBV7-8,TGTGCCAGCAGCTTGTCGGGGGCGGCTGGAAGCACCATATATTTT,CASSLSGAAGSTIYF
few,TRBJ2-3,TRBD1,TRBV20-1,TGCAGTGCATGTTCCGGGACAGGGGTCCCAGATACGCAGTATTTT,CSACSGTGVPDTQYF
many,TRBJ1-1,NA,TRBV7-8,TGTGCCAGCAGCTTGGTTCGGATCTCTCGTGGCGAGGTGGAAGCTTTCTTT,CASSLVRISRGEVEAFF
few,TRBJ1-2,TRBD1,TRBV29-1,TGCAGCGTCCAGGGGGCGCGGGGCTACACCTTC,CSVQGARGYTF
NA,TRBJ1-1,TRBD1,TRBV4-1,TGCGCCAGCAGCCAAGGCCCGGGACAGGGGTCACTGGGTGAAGCTTTCTTT,CASSQGPGQGSLGEAFF
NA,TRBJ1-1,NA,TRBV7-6,TGTGCCAGCAGTTATGAAATAGGACTGAACACTGAAGCTTTCTTT,CASSYEIGLNTEAFF
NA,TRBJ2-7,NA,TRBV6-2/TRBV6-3,TGTGCCAGCAAGCACAGCTTGGACTCCTACGAGCAGTACTTC,CASKHSLDSYEQYF
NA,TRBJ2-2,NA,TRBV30,TGTGCCTGGAGCGGGACGTTGAACACCGGGGAGCTGTTTTTT,CAWSGTLNTGELFF
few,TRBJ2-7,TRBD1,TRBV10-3,TGTGCCATCAGTGAGAGGGGACAGGGAACCTACGAGCAGTACTTC,CAISERGQGTYEQYF
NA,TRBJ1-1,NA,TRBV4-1,TGCGCCAGCAGCCAGCCTGGGAGACGCGGGGGCGGGACTGAAGCTTTCTTT,CASSQPGRRGGGTEAFF
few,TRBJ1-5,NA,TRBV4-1,TGCGCCAGCAGCCACTTGATTGGGGGTTGGGATCAGCCCCAGCATTTT,CASSHLIGGWDQPQHF
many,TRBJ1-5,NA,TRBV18,TGTGCCAGCTCACCTTCGGGAGACGATCAGCCCCAGCATTTT,CASSPSGDDQPQHF